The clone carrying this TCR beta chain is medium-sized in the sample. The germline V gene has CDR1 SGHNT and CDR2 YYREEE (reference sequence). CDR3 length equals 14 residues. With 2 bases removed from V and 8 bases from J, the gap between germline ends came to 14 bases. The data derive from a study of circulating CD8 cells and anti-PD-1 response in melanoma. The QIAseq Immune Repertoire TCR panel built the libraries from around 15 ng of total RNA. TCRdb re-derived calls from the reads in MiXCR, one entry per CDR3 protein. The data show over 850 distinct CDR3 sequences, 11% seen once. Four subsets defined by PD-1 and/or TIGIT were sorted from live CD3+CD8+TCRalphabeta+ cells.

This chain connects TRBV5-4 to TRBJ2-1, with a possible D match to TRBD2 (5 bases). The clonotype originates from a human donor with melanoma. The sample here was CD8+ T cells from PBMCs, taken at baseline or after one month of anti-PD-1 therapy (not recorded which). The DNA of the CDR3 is TGTGCCAGCAGCTTCCGACTAACTCCTGATGAGCAGTTCTTC. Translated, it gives CASSFRLTPDEQFF.